The 8 T cell receptor beta chains presented below share a single source sample, sequenced in a study of blood T cell repertoires in COVID-19. Sequencing was performed with immunoSEQ multiplex PCR; in TCRdb, only in-frame clones are kept and a portion is missing. The table lists a few hundred thousand clones, approximately 89% of them singletons. Sequencing was carried out using peripheral blood. The source of these receptors is a young woman with COVID-19, enrolled during active disease.

This clone has a single count. The chain carries TRBV2 and TRBJ2-2; 13 bases agree with TRBD2. The CDR3 length is 15 residues. Germline V gives CDR1 SNHLY, CDR2 FYNNEI. The V segment lost 4 bases and the J segment 4 bases; nucleotides outside the gene matches: 0. The CDR3 DNA is TGTGCCAGCAGTGGACTAGCGGGGGGCACCGGGGAGCTGTTTTTT. Its translation is CASSGLAGGTGELFF.

The chain joins TRBV18 to TRBJ1-4; 8 bases map to TRBD1. Looked up from germline, CDR1 is KGHSH and CDR2 is LQKENI. The CDR3 covers 15 residues. After removal of 1 base from V and 8 bases from J, the junction contained 6 bases not matched to a gene. The CDR3 DNA reads TGTGCCAGCTCACCACTAGACAGGGGACGCGAAAAACTGTTTTTT. It encodes CASSPLDRGREKLFF.

The rearrangement links TRBV21-1 to TRBJ2-1; TRBD2 was called by the table and not checked on the DNA. TRBV21-1 is a pseudogene locus. This CDR3 contains 13 residues. The CDR3 sequence: CASSKAKTGEQFF. DNA of the CDR3: TGTGCCAGCAGCAAAGCAAAGACGGGTGAGCAGTTCTTC.

The chain links TRBV4-1 to TRBJ1-4, with TRBD1 matching 7 bases. The germline CDR1 and CDR2 sequences are MGHRA and YSYEKL. V gave up 5 bases and J gave up 14 bases; unmatched junction bases: 5. This CDR3 contains 11 residues. In DNA form, the CDR3 reads TGCGCCAGCAGCTTAGACAGGGTCCTGTTTTTT. The encoded protein is CASSLDRVLFF.

The genes are TRBV5-6 and TRBJ1-2; 9 nucleotides line up with TRBD1. J was trimmed by 5 bases and V by 1 base; bases with no gene match: 9. Germline V gene data show CDR1 as SGHDT and CDR2 as YYEEEE. This CDR3 is 16 amino acids long. CDR3 region: CASSLSGTGWRYGYTF. The CDR3 DNA is TGTGCCAGCAGCTTGTCCGGGACAGGGTGGAGGTATGGCTACACCTTC.

CDR3 loop: CASSPIGTVASPLHF. CDR3 bases: TGTGCCAGCAGCCCCATAGGGACAGTCGCTTCACCCCTCCACTTT. The chain employs TRBV3-1 (or the pseudogene TRBV3-2) and TRBJ1-6, with TRBD1 identical over 7 bases. Germline V gene lookup returns CDR1 LGHDT and CDR2 YNNKEL (reference sequence). This CDR3 contains 15 residues. After removal of 4 bases from V and 9 bases from J, the junction contained 9 bases not matched to a gene.

This chain connects TRBV20-1 to TRBJ1-1, with D unresolved. The V end was cut by 6 bases, the J end by 4 bases, with 9 bases between. From germline, CDR1 is DFQATT and CDR2 SNEGSKA (reference sequence). The CDR3 extends over 11 amino acids. The CDR3 reads CSALLSTEAFF. DNA of the CDR3: TGCAGTGCCCTTTTGAGCACTGAAGCTTTCTTT.

The rearrangement uses TRBV5-4 and TRBJ2-5; tentative D call: TRBD2 (5 bases). The CDR3 runs 15 residues. From germline, CDR1 is SGHNT and CDR2 YYREEE (reference sequence). The V end lost 1 base, the J end lost 2 bases, and 12 bases lay between the germline ends. The CDR3 region has the DNA TGTGCCAGCAGCTTGTCCCGCAGGACTCAAGAGACCCAGTACTTC. It translates to CASSLSRRTQETQYF.